The rows below give T cell receptor beta chains drawn from one sample of a study of blood T cells in healthy people across ages. In TCRdb, the 5' RACE reads were re-called with MiXCR into one record per CDR3 protein. The data show hundreds of thousands of distinct CDR3 sequences, 56% seen once. The specimen sequenced was blood. All receptors come from a man aged 40-55 years in good health. The CDR3 runs from the conserved cysteine through the conserved F or W. A D gene is named only where the DNA matches it firmly. Some rows mark clone size as missing; the rest say once, few, many or name a class of expanded clone.

. | TRBJ1-1 | TRBD1 | TRBV5-4 | TGTGCCAGCAGCTTGGAGGACAGGGAAGCTTTCTTT | CASSLEDREAFF
once | TRBJ2-3 | . | TRBV6-1 | TGTGCCAGCAGTGAATGGGGCGGGGATACGCAGTATTTT | CASSEWGGDTQYF
. | TRBJ2-1 | . | TRBV4-2 | TGTGCCAGCAGCCATGGGAGCCAGGGCCTTAGGAGCTCCTACAATGAGCAGTTCTTC | CASSHGSQGLRSSYNEQFF
once | TRBJ2-7 | . | TRBV10-3 | TGTGCCATCAGTCATAAGGAGTACGAGCAGTACTTC | CAISHKEYEQYF
few | TRBJ2-5 | TRBD2 | TRBV2 | TGTGCCAGCAGAACCCGGTCGATGGGCGGGGGGGAGACCCAGTACTTC | CASRTRSMGGGETQYF
. | TRBJ2-5 | . | TRBV25-1 | TGTGCCAGCAGCAGGGAGGTGGAGACCCGGTACTTC | CASSREVETRYF
. | TRBJ2-3 | . | TRBV5-1 | TGCGCCAGCTACAATCCCAGCGGAAACACGGATACGCAGTATTTT | CASYNPSGNTDTQYF
. | TRBJ1-5 | . | TRBV12-3/TRBV12-4 | TGTGCCAGCAGTTTCGGTCAGCCCCAGCATTTT | CASSFGQPQHF
. | TRBJ2-7 | . | TRBV7-8 | TGTGCCAGCAGCTTTTCGTCACAGATATACGAGCAGTACTTC | CASSFSSQIYEQYF
. | TRBJ1-2 | . | TRBV20-1 | TGCAGTGCTAGAGATCCGGGGACGGCAAACTATGGCTACACCTTC | CSARDPGTANYGYTF
. | TRBJ2-1 | TRBD2 | TRBV12-3/TRBV12-4 | TGTGCCAGCAGTTTAAGCGCGGGAGGGGGCTCCTACAATGAGCAGTTCTTC | CASSLSAGGGSYNEQFF
. | TRBJ2-5 | . | TRBV20-1 | TGCTGTGCTGAAGGACGCGAAGAGACCCAGTACTTC | CCAEGREETQYF
once | TRBJ1-4 | . | TRBV27 | TGTGCCAGCAGTCTGGAGGGTACAACTAATGAAAAACTGTTTTTT | CASSLEGTTNEKLFF
few | TRBJ2-1 | . | TRBV7-9 | TGTGCCAGCAGCATCGACGTTCGGTCTGAGTTCTTC | CASSIDVRSEFF
. | TRBJ2-1 | TRBD2 | TRBV29-1 | TGCAGCGTGGCGGTGCTAGCGGAACACAATGAGCAGTTCTTC | CSVAVLAEHNEQFF
. | TRBJ2-7 | . | TRBV7-9 | TGTGCCAGCAGCCCGGTAGATGGAGACACCTACGAGCAGTACTTC | CASSPVDGDTYEQYF
. | TRBJ1-1 | . | TRBV29-1 | TGCAGCGTTGAAGTTCCCGGACGGGTAAACACTGAAGCTTTCTTT | CSVEVPGRVNTEAFF
. | TRBJ2-7 | . | TRBV12-3/TRBV12-4 | TGTGCCAGCAGCTTGCCCGGGCAATACGAGCAGTACTTC | CASSLPGQYEQYF
. | TRBJ2-4 | . | TRBV25-1 | TGTGCCAGCAGTGAATTCAGTACCAATGCCAAAAACATTCAGTACTTC | CASSEFSTNAKNIQYF
. | TRBJ2-3 | . | TRBV20-1 | TGCAGTGCTAGGATAATGAATACGCAGTATTTT | CSARIMNTQYF
few | TRBJ2-1 | . | TRBV2 | TGTGCCAGCAGACGGGACTCGCAATCCTCACAGTTCTTC | CASRRDSQSSQFF
. | TRBJ1-5 | . | TRBV4-2 | TGTGCCAGCAGCCAAGTATGGTTCGGGCAGCCCCAGCATTTT | CASSQVWFGQPQHF
. | TRBJ1-1 | . | TRBV28 | TGTGCCAGCGGCCTAAGAGCTTTCTTT | CASGLRAFF
few | TRBJ2-7 | . | TRBV4-1 | TGCGCCAGCAGCCGAATCCGGGACGGCCCCTACGAGCAGTACTTC | CASSRIRDGPYEQYF
few | TRBJ2-5 | . | TRBV20-1 | TGCAGTGCTAGTGAGGGTATAGAGACCCAGTACTTC | CSASEGIETQYF
. | TRBJ2-1 | . | TRBV5-1 | TGCGCCAGCAGCCCTGTATGGGGGCGAAACAATGAGCAGTTCTTC | CASSPVWGRNNEQFF
. | TRBJ2-3 | . | TRBV7-6 | TGTGCCAGCAGCCCCATTGGCAGGCGTGGTACAGATACGCAGTATTTT | CASSPIGRRGTDTQYF
. | TRBJ1-5 | . | TRBV27 | TGTGCCAGCAGTTTGAGTCCGGACAGATACGGATCGACTGGCAATCAGCCCCGGCATTTT | CASSLSPDRYGSTGNQPRHF
. | TRBJ2-7 | . | TRBV3-1 | TGTGCCAGCAGCCAAGCCGACAAGAAATACGAGCAGTACTTC | CASSQADKKYEQYF
. | TRBJ1-2 | TRBD1 | TRBV3-1 | TGTGCCAGCAGCCACAACAGGGGGCACGGCTACACCTTC | CASSHNRGHGYTF
. | TRBJ2-1 | TRBD2 | TRBV5-1 | TGCGCCAGCAGCGGGGGACTAGCGGGCTGGGATGAGCAGTTCTTC | CASSGGLAGWDEQFF
. | TRBJ2-1 | TRBD1 | TRBV12-3/TRBV12-4 | TGTGCCAGCAGTTTAAGGGGGCCGGGGATTGAGCAGTTCTTC | CASSLRGPGIEQFF
. | TRBJ2-1 | . | TRBV29-1 | TGCAGCGTTGCGTCGAACCACCTAAACAATGAGCAGTTCTTC | CSVASNHLNNEQFF
. | TRBJ1-2 | TRBD1 | TRBV11-2 | TGTGCCAGCAGCTTAGATGCAGGGGGTAGTGGCTACACCTTC | CASSLDAGGSGYTF
. | TRBJ2-1 | TRBD2 | TRBV20-1 | TGCAGTGCTCCCGGGACTACGGCCTACAATGAGCAGTTCTTC | CSAPGTTAYNEQFF
. | TRBJ2-5 | TRBD1 | TRBV20-1 | TGCAGTGCAAATCCCCCCCAGGGGGTGCAAGAGACCCAGTACTTC | CSANPPQGVQETQYF
. | TRBJ2-3 | TRBD2 | TRBV4-1 | TGCGCCAGCAGCCGACAGGGGACTAGCGGAGATACGCAGTATTTT | CASSRQGTSGDTQYF
few | TRBJ2-5 | TRBD1 | TRBV5-1 | TGCGCCAGCAGCCTCCGGACAGGGTCCGAAGAGACCCAGTACTTC | CASSLRTGSEETQYF
. | TRBJ2-7 | . | TRBV29-1 | TGCAGCGTTGTATCGGACGGCACCTACGAGCAGTACTTC | CSVVSDGTYEQYF
. | TRBJ1-1 | . | TRBV29-1 | TGCAGCGTTCCGGGGGTGTCAGGAGGGACTGAAGCTTTCTTT | CSVPGVSGGTEAFF
. | TRBJ1-2 | TRBD1 | TRBV29-1 | TGCAGCGTGGGACAGTTAGCTAACTATGGCTACACCTTC | CSVGQLANYGYTF
once | TRBJ2-7 | . | TRBV7-9 | TGTGCCAGCAGCACACGACAGCACTTCTCCTACGAGCAGTACTTC | CASSTRQHFSYEQYF
. | TRBJ2-3 | TRBD2 | TRBV20-1 | TGCAGTGCTAGAGATGGGACTAGCGGGTTGTATACGCAGTATTTT | CSARDGTSGLYTQYF
. | TRBJ2-2 | . | TRBV28 | TGTGCCAGCAATGGGGGGCATATCGGGGAGCTGTTTTTT | CASNGGHIGELFF
. | TRBJ2-7 | . | TRBV28 | TGTGCCAGCAGTTGGGTGGGCGAGCAGTACTTC | CASSWVGEQYF
. | TRBJ2-5 | TRBD2 | TRBV2 | TGTGCCAGCACGGCTAGCGGGAGAAGGGAGACCCAGTACTTC | CASTASGRRETQYF
. | TRBJ2-7 | TRBD2 | TRBV7-2 | TGTGCCAGCAGCCGACCGACTAGCGGGAGACTCTCGAGCTCCTACAATGAGCAGTACTTC | CASSRPTSGRLSSSYNEQYF
few | TRBJ2-1 | . | TRBV20-1 | TGCAGTGCTAGAGAACGGGGTTTCAATGAGCAGTTCTTC | CSARERGFNEQFF
. | TRBJ1-6 | TRBD1 | TRBV28 | TGTGCCAGCAGTTGGCCGGGACAGGGATGGAATTCACCCCTCCACTTT | CASSWPGQGWNSPLHF
once | TRBJ2-7 | . | TRBV6-1 | TGTGCCAGCAGGCCTCTGGGGGTCTCCTACGAGCAGTACTTC | CASRPLGVSYEQYF
. | TRBJ1-6 | . | TRBV28 | TGTGCCAGCGGTGGAGGTTCACCCCTCCACTTT | CASGGGSPLHF